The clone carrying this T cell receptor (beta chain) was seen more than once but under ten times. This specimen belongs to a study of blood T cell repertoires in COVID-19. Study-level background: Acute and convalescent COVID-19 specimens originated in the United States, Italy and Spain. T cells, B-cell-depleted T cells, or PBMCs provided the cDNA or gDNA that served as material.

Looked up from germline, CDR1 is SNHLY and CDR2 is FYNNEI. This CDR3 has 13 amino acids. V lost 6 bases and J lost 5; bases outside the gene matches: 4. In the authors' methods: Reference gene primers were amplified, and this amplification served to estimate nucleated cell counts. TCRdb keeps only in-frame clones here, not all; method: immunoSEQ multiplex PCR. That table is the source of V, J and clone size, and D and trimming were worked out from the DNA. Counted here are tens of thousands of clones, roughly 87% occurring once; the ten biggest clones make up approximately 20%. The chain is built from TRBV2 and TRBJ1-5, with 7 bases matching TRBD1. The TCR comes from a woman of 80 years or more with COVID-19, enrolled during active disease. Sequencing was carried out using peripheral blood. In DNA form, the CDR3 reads TGTGCCAGCAGGGGGGACAGATATCAGCCCCAGCATTTT. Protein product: CASRGDRYQPQHF.